Given below is one T cell receptor beta chain in context. The data originate from a study of shared clonotypes between healthy human individuals. CDR1 is MNHEY, CDR2 SMNVEV, per germline (reference sequence). V lost 5 bases and J 2 bases, leaving 16 bases between the germline ends. The CDR3 runs 17 residues. Using immunoSEQ multiplex PCR, the repertoire was profiled, and TCRdb retains in-frame clones only, with some absent. The sample holds 2 million to 2.5 million clones, roughly 90% seen once. This clonotype was sampled from a man younger than 35 in good health. Some clones in this sample may be carry-over from other donors' samples. The J gene is TRBJ2-6, the V gene TRBV27; tentatively, D is TRBD1 (5 bases). The sample comprised naive CD4+ T cells from PBMCs. Stated subset: CD45RA+ positively selected. The CDR3 DNA is TGTGCCAGCAGTCCCAGGGCCTCTGGGACTGGGGCCAACGTCCTGACTTTC. It translates to CASSPRASGTGANVLTF.